This entry lists 27 T cell receptor beta chains sequenced from one sample in a study of cytomegalovirus exposure and HLA in healthy donors (dated by TCRdb to the late 2010s). The library was built by means of the immunoSEQ multiplex PCR assay. The multiplex PCR relied on a mix of 60 forward primers for TCR Vbeta segments and 13 reverse primers for TCR Jbeta segments. TCRdb's version of the immuneACCESS table is confined to in-frame rearrangements and falls short of the full clone set. An unresolved V gene accounts for under half of the shortfall where checked; the remainder is of unknown origin. The sample records 90,000 to 100,000 clones, about a tenth of which are singletons. The top ten hold 5% to 5.5% of the sample. Sequencing was performed on PBMCs. Receptor source: a man over 45 in good health and CMV-seropositive.

The chain links TRBV18 to TRBJ2-2; unclear D gene. Trimming cost V 2 bases and J 1 base, with 8 bases left between them. Germline loops: CDR1 KGHSH, CDR2 LQKENI. The CDR3 runs to 15 residues. CDR3 nucleotide sequence: TGTGCCAGCTCACCAATCTCTAAGAACACCGGGGAGCTGTTTTTT. As protein: CASSPISKNTGELFF.

This clone was observed a handful of times. The chain joins TRBV27 to TRBJ2-6; 9 bases map to TRBD1. The trim removed 5 bases at V and 0 bases at J, leaving 8 bases unmatched. Germline V gives CDR1 MNHEY, CDR2 SMNVEV (reference sequence). The CDR3 loop spans 18 amino acids. The DNA of the CDR3 is TGTGCCAGCAGTCCCTCGGGACAGGGTAGCTCTGGGGCCAACGTCCTGACTTTC. It specifies CASSPSGQGSSGANVLTF.

This clone has just a few counts. The V and J genes are TRBV7-9 and TRBJ2-7; TRBD2 is a possible D gene (6 bases). Germline V gene sequence: CDR1 SEHNR, CDR2 FQNEAQ (reference sequence). V lost 2 bases, J lost 2 bases, and 7 bases lay in between. The CDR3 covers 13 residues. CDR3 loop: CASSLSGAYEQYF. As DNA, the CDR3 is TGTGCCAGCAGCTTATCGGGGGCCTACGAGCAGTACTTC.

This rearrangement joins TRBV10-1 to TRBJ2-3, with a weak D call TRBD2 (6 bases). In germline, CDR1 is WNHNN, CDR2 SYGVQD (reference sequence). V was trimmed by 3 bases and J by 5 bases, leaving 12 bases between them. This CDR3 spans 14 amino acids. The CDR3 loop is CASSDRGSGDTQYF. The CDR3 DNA is TGCGCCAGCAGTGATCGGGGGTCGGGAGATACGCAGTATTTT.

The chain links TRBV5-6 to TRBJ2-2; 7 bases match TRBD1. The CDR3 spans 14 residues. CDR1 is SGHDT, CDR2 YYEEEE, per germline. V was pared by 4 bases and J by 6 bases, with 6 bases of the junction left unmatched. The CDR3 DNA reads as TGTGCCAGCAGCCCAAACAGGGGCCCCGGGGAGCTGTTTTTT. Protein product: CASSPNRGPGELFF.

This clone was detected only a few times. The V and J genes are TRBV4-1 and TRBJ2-7, with TRBD2 matching 9 bases. This CDR3 has 16 residues. Per the germline V gene, CDR1 is MGHRA and CDR2 is YSYEKL. With 1 base clipped from V and 3 bases from J, the junction kept 7 bases outside the gene matches. This CDR3 is CASSQVTSGMDYEQYF. The CDR3 DNA follows: TGCGCCAGCAGCCAAGTGACTAGCGGAATGGACTACGAGCAGTACTTC.

The chain employs TRBV2 and TRBJ1-4; 7 nucleotides line up with TRBD1. V lost 10 bases, J lost 6 bases, and 2 bases stayed unmatched. CDR3 size: 11 residues. Germline CDR1 is SNHLY and CDR2 is FYNNEI. The CDR3 region is CATGQDEKLFF. CDR3 coding DNA: TGTGCCACCGGACAGGATGAAAAACTGTTTTTT.

This clone came up a few times. The chain links TRBV18 to TRBJ1-5; TRBD1 is a possible D gene (6 bases). The CDR3 has 17 residues. Per germline, CDR1 KGHSH and CDR2 LQKENI. V was cut by 2 bases and J by 0 bases, with 14 bases left in between. The CDR3 loop is CASSPGDKMYSNQPQHF. CDR3 DNA sequence: TGTGCCAGCTCACCAGGGGACAAAATGTATAGCAATCAGCCCCAGCATTTT. Complete variable domain (other parts from reference TRBV18 and TRBJ1-5): NAGVMQNPRHLVRRRGQEARLRCSPMKGHSHVYWYRQLPEEGLKFMVYLQKENIIDESGMPKERFSAEFPKEGPSILRIQQVVRGDSAAYFCASSPGDKMYSNQPQHFGDGTRLSIL.

This clone was recorded a few times. An end of the junction differs from the germline gene, which may be a read error. V is TRBV7-7 and J is TRBJ2-1; 8 bases are a match to TRBD2. This CDR3 is built from 13 residues. The germline V gene encodes CDR1 SSHAT and CDR2 FNYEAQ (reference sequence). This CDR3 reads CASSHSAGGEQFF. Written as DNA, the CDR3 is TGTGCTAGCAGCCATAGTGCGGGAGGTGAGCAGTTCTTC.

The chain carries TRBV5-6 and TRBJ2-1; D might be TRBD1 (5 bases). Trimming took off 0 bases at V and 4 bases at J, with 11 bases between the two ends. The CDR3 has 15 residues. Per the germline V gene, CDR1 is SGHDT and CDR2 is YYEEEE. The CDR3 DNA is TGTGCCAGCAGCTTGGTAGTGGCAGGGTACAATGAGCAGTTCTTC. Translating gives CASSLVVAGYNEQFF.

This clone has more than one count but fewer than ten. This chain uses TRBV23-1 with TRBJ2-7, with D perhaps TRBD2 (5 bases). TRBV23-1 is annotated as an ORF whose role is uncertain. Trimming took off 2 bases at V and 11 bases at J, with 31 bases between the two ends. This CDR3 has 18 amino acids. In DNA form, the CDR3 reads TGCGCCAGCAGTCAAAAATCGCCCCCCCGGGGTAGCTGCACTGCAAAGTACTTC. This gives the protein CASSQKSPPRGSCTAKYF.

The V call is TRBV10-2, the J call TRBJ1-4; possibly TRBD1 for D (6 bases). The CDR3 extends over 13 amino acids. V lost 6 bases and J lost 5, with 10 bases in between. The germline CDR1 and CDR2 sequences are WSHSY and SAAADI. CDR3 in amino acids: CASRSQGNEKLFF. CDR3 in DNA: TGCGCCAGCAGGTCACAGGGAAATGAAAAACTGTTTTTT.

This clone was counted at least ten times. The chain's CDR3 is CASSLDGLNTGELFF. CDR3 nucleotide sequence: TGCGCCAGCAGCTTGGACGGTTTGAACACCGGGGAGCTGTTTTTT. J is TRBJ2-2 and V is TRBV5-1; D is unresolved. Germline lookup yields CDR1 SGHRS and CDR2 YFSETQ. The germline V and J ends were trimmed by 0 bases and 1 base, with 7 bases remaining between them. This CDR3 has 15 amino acids.

In this sample, this clone turned up a few times. V usage is TRBV7-9 and J usage is TRBJ2-7, with D possibly TRBD1 on 5 matching bases. In germline, CDR1 is SEHNR, CDR2 FQNEAQ (reference sequence). This CDR3 region has 14 residues. Trimming cost V 1 base and J 3 bases, with 10 bases left between them. In nucleotides, the CDR3 is TGTGCCAGCAGCTTAGGGGGAAGGGGCTACGAGCAGTACTTC. Translating gives CASSLGGRGYEQYF. Combining the CDR3 with reference TRBV7-9 and TRBJ2-7 gives the whole variable domain DTGVSQNPRHKITKRGQNVTFRCDPISEHNRLYWYRQTLGQGPEFLTYFQNEAQLEKSRLLSDRFSAERPKGSFSTLEIQRTEQGDSAMYLCASSLGGRGYEQYFGPGTRLTVT.

The chain combines TRBV2 with TRBJ1-2; 7 nucleotides agree with TRBD1. This CDR3 has 14 residues. The V gene's germline CDR1 is SNHLY and CDR2 FYNNEI. J gave up 4 bases and V 4 bases, and 6 bases lay outside the gene matches. In DNA form, the CDR3 reads TGTGCCAGCAGTGGAGGGGGCGCGGGCTATGGCTACACCTTC. Translation: CASSGGGAGYGYTF.

This CDR3 reads CASSVGAGGLDTQYF. The CDR3 DNA is TGTGCCAGCAGCGTTGGGGCGGGAGGACTAGATACGCAGTATTTT. The gene calls are TRBV9 and TRBJ2-3; 8 bases align to TRBD2. The germline CDR1 and CDR2 sequences are SGDLS and YYNGEE. CDR3 size: 15 residues. The junction had 7 bases not matched to a gene; V was cut back by 2 bases and J by 5 bases.

The chain couples TRBV9 to TRBJ2-3, with D possibly matching TRBD1 (5 bases). V was clipped by 4 bases and J by 9 bases, with 12 bases between them. From germline, CDR1 is SGDLS and CDR2 YYNGEE. The CDR3 loop spans 12 amino acids. CDR3 in amino acids: CASSPHSGTQYF. The CDR3 nucleotides are TGTGCCAGCAGCCCCCACTCAGGGACGCAGTATTTT.

This clone was observed a handful of times. CDR3 coding DNA: TGTGCCAGCAGCAAACTAGCGTGGACCTACGAGCAGTACTTC. Amino acid sequence: CASSKLAWTYEQYF. J is TRBJ2-7 and V is TRBV7-2, with 7 bases aligning to TRBD2. CDR1 is SGHTA, CDR2 FQGNSA, per germline. This CDR3 has 14 residues. V was clipped by 5 bases and J by 2 bases; unmatched bases: 6.

This clone occurred many times. The gene calls are TRBV6-6 and TRBJ2-1, with 7 bases that match TRBD1. Trimming cost V 11 bases and J 7 bases; bases outside gene matches: 5. Germline CDR1 reads MNHNY; CDR2 reads SVGAGI (reference sequence). The CDR3 spans 11 residues. CDR3 region: CAATGVNEQFF. DNA of the CDR3: TGTGCCGCCACAGGGGTGAATGAGCAGTTCTTC.

This sequence joins TRBV6-5 and TRBJ1-1; tentatively, D is TRBD1 (6 bases). The CDR3 is 13 amino acids. With 5 bases removed from V and 2 bases from J, the gap between germline ends came to 9 bases. The germline V gene has CDR1 MNHEY and CDR2 SVGAGI. The chain's CDR3 is CASSETGNTEAFF. The DNA of the CDR3 is TGTGCCAGCAGTGAGACAGGAAACACTGAAGCTTTCTTT.

This clone was seen a few times. This chain links TRBV28 with TRBJ1-5; 9 bases are a match to TRBD1. The CDR3 contains 14 residues. CDR1 is MDHEN, CDR2 SYDVKM, per germline. After removal of 6 bases from V and 6 bases from J, the junction contained 6 bases not matched to a gene. The CDR3 loop is CASRKGQGGQPQHF. DNA of the CDR3: TGTGCCAGCAGGAAGGGACAGGGCGGTCAGCCCCAGCATTTT.

J is TRBJ2-7 and V is TRBV18; D is possibly TRBD1 (5 bases). Germline CDR1 and CDR2: KGHSH and LQKENI. This CDR3 contains 16 residues. V was cut by 2 bases and J by 3 bases, with 17 bases left in between. The CDR3 DNA sequence: TGTGCCAGCTCACCAGTGGACAACCCCAGGTTCTACGAGCAGTACTTC. The encoded protein is CASSPVDNPRFYEQYF. The whole variable domain, remainder taken from reference TRBV18 and TRBJ2-7, is NAGVMQNPRHLVRRRGQEARLRCSPMKGHSHVYWYRQLPEEGLKFMVYLQKENIIDESGMPKERFSAEFPKEGPSILRIQQVVRGDSAAYFCASSPVDNPRFYEQYFGPGTRLTVT.

The chain has TRBV30 and TRBJ1-6; 7 bases line up with TRBD1. V lost 3 bases, J lost 9 bases, and 8 bases stayed unmatched. The CDR3 loop spans 14 amino acids. CDR1 GTSNPN and CDR2 SVGIG come from the germline V gene (reference sequence). The DNA of the CDR3 is TGTGCCTGGAGCGAATCTCCAGGGGGTTCACCCCTCCACTTT. Protein product: CAWSESPGGSPLHF.

This clone appeared a few times. V gene TRBV5-1 combines with J gene TRBJ2-7; possibly TRBD1 for D (6 bases). CDR1 and CDR2 from the germline V gene are SGHRS and YFSETQ. V lost 0 bases and J 3 bases, leaving 7 bases between the germline ends. The CDR3 sequence is 13 residues long. In DNA, the CDR3 is TGCGCCAGCAGCTTGGTGGACAGCTACGAGCAGTACTTC. Translated: CASSLVDSYEQYF.

In this sample, this clone turned up a few times. The same CDR3 is also encoded by other DNA sequences in this sample. The chain employs TRBV19 and TRBJ1-1, with no clear D. This CDR3 region has 15 residues. Germline loops: CDR1 LNHDA, CDR2 SQIVND (reference sequence). V gave up 3 bases and J gave up 0 bases, with 11 bases separating them. The CDR3 sequence: CASSMSARVNTEAFF. The CDR3 DNA follows: TGTGCCAGTAGTATGTCGGCACGGGTGAACACTGAAGCTTTCTTT.

This clone turned up a few times. The rearrangement links TRBV5-5 to TRBJ2-5, with a possible D match to TRBD2 (5 bases). Deletions cut 5 bases from V and 4 bases from J, with 12 bases between. This CDR3 has 13 amino acids. Per germline, CDR1 SGHKS and CDR2 YYEKEE (reference sequence). The CDR3 spells CASSLGGRETQYF. The CDR3 DNA reads as TGTGCCAGCAGTCTAGGCGGGCGAGAGACCCAGTACTTC. Full variable domain (missing parts from reference TRBV5-5 and TRBJ2-5): DAGVTQSPTHLIKTRGQQVTLRCSPISGHKSVSWYQQVLGQGPQFIFQYYEKEERGRGNFPDRFSARQFPNYSSELNVNALLLGDSALYLCASSLGGRETQYFGPGTRLLVL.

This clone has a handful of counts. The CDR3 region is CAMSGSNADTQYF. Here the CDR3 DNA reads TGTGCCATGAGCGGGAGTAACGCAGATACGCAGTATTTT. The V gene is TRBV10-3, the J gene TRBJ2-3; 8 nucleotides agree with TRBD2. The trim removed 9 bases at V and 4 bases at J, leaving 6 bases unmatched. This CDR3 is built from 13 residues. The germline V gene encodes CDR1 ENHRY and CDR2 SYGVKD.